This is a list of T cell receptor beta chains from one sample in a study of T cells in Graves' hyperthyroidism and ophthalmopathy. TCRdb used MiXCR to reprocess the multiplex PCR reads, holding one entry per CDR3 protein. The data hold more than 600,000 distinct CDR3 sequences, with roughly 17% observed a single time. Source material: blood. The source of these receptors is a man between 18 and 29 years old with Graves' hyperthyroidism. CDR3s include the opening cysteine and the closing phenylalanine or tryptophan. D genes are given only for firm matches. Clone sizes are given selectively: once, few, many, or a class where the clone is expanded.

j_call: TRBJ2-3; cdr3_length: 18; clone_size: few; v_call: TRBV6-6; d_call: TRBD2; cdr3_nt: TGTGCCAGCAGTTACTCGCCTGCCAGCGGGAGGGGAACAGATACGCAGTATTTT; cdr3_aa: CASSYSPASGRGTDTQYF
j_call: TRBJ1-1; cdr3_length: 14; clone_size: many; v_call: TRBV2; d_call: .; cdr3_nt: TGTGCCAGCAGTGCCGGGGCTACGAACACTGAAGCTTTCTTT; cdr3_aa: CASSAGATNTEAFF
j_call: TRBJ2-5; cdr3_length: 14; clone_size: .; v_call: TRBV19; d_call: TRBD2; cdr3_nt: TGTGCCAGTAGTTTAGCGGGAGAAACCGAGACCCAGTACTTC; cdr3_aa: CASSLAGETETQYF
j_call: TRBJ2-1; cdr3_length: 13; clone_size: few; v_call: TRBV29-1; d_call: .; cdr3_nt: TGCAGCGTGGGACCCCGTCTTTACAATGAGCAGTTCTTC; cdr3_aa: CSVGPRLYNEQFF
j_call: TRBJ2-3; cdr3_length: 14; clone_size: many; v_call: TRBV28; d_call: TRBD2; cdr3_nt: TGTGCCAGCAGCCTTGCTCTAGCGGGAGTCGCGCAGTATTTT; cdr3_aa: CASSLALAGVAQYF
j_call: TRBJ2-1; cdr3_length: 14; clone_size: few; v_call: TRBV2; d_call: TRBD1; cdr3_nt: TGTGCCAGCAGTGAAGGGGACAGGGTAAATGAGCAGTTCTTC; cdr3_aa: CASSEGDRVNEQFF
j_call: TRBJ2-3; cdr3_length: 16; clone_size: once; v_call: TRBV10-3; d_call: .; cdr3_nt: TGTGCCATCAGTCCCGTACTAGCAGCTAGCACAGATACGCAGTATTTT; cdr3_aa: CAISPVLAASTDTQYF
j_call: TRBJ2-1; cdr3_length: 14; clone_size: .; v_call: TRBV20-1; d_call: TRBD2; cdr3_nt: TGCAGTGCCCATAGCGGGTCCACCTACAATGAGCAGTTCTTC; cdr3_aa: CSAHSGSTYNEQFF
j_call: TRBJ2-4; cdr3_length: 14; clone_size: many; v_call: TRBV7-9; d_call: .; cdr3_nt: TGTGCCAGCACCCTGGGGGGAACCAAAAACATTCAGTACTTC; cdr3_aa: CASTLGGTKNIQYF
j_call: TRBJ2-7; cdr3_length: 14; clone_size: many; v_call: TRBV6-2/TRBV6-3; d_call: TRBD1; cdr3_nt: TGTGCCAGCAGTTCCTGGACAGGGAATTACGAGCAGTACTTC; cdr3_aa: CASSSWTGNYEQYF
j_call: TRBJ1-2; cdr3_length: 15; clone_size: many; v_call: TRBV27; d_call: TRBD1; cdr3_nt: TGTGCCAGCAGTTTACGTCAGGGGGCTAGCTATGGCTACACCTTC; cdr3_aa: CASSLRQGASYGYTF
j_call: TRBJ2-5; cdr3_length: 16; clone_size: many; v_call: TRBV7-8; d_call: .; cdr3_nt: TGTGCCAGCAGCCAGGCCTTATTGACAGTATCAGAGACCCAGTACTTC; cdr3_aa: CASSQALLTVSETQYF
j_call: TRBJ1-2; cdr3_length: 12; clone_size: many; v_call: TRBV7-2; d_call: .; cdr3_nt: TGTGCCAGCAGCTTAACAGGGAGCGGCTACACCTTC; cdr3_aa: CASSLTGSGYTF
j_call: TRBJ2-3; cdr3_length: 12; clone_size: .; v_call: TRBV29-1; d_call: .; cdr3_nt: TGCAGCGTGGAGGTTAACAGGGATACGCAGTATTTT; cdr3_aa: CSVEVNRDTQYF
j_call: TRBJ1-2; cdr3_length: 15; clone_size: .; v_call: TRBV6-2/TRBV6-3; d_call: TRBD1; cdr3_nt: TGTGCCAGCAGTTATCCGGCGCGACAGGGGAGTGGCTACACCTTC; cdr3_aa: CASSYPARQGSGYTF
j_call: TRBJ2-7; cdr3_length: 14; clone_size: many; v_call: TRBV28; d_call: .; cdr3_nt: TGTGCCAGCAGTACGGCGGGCCACACCTACGAGCAGTACTTC; cdr3_aa: CASSTAGHTYEQYF
j_call: TRBJ2-7; cdr3_length: 13; clone_size: .; v_call: TRBV11-3; d_call: TRBD2; cdr3_nt: TGTGCCAGCAGCCCGGGGACTATGGGCGAGCAGTACTTC; cdr3_aa: CASSPGTMGEQYF
j_call: TRBJ1-2; cdr3_length: 13; clone_size: many; v_call: TRBV18; d_call: .; cdr3_nt: TGTGCCAGCTCACCTGACTGGGGCTATGGCTACACCTTC; cdr3_aa: CASSPDWGYGYTF
j_call: TRBJ2-7; cdr3_length: 14; clone_size: few; v_call: TRBV7-9; d_call: .; cdr3_nt: TGTGCCAGCAGCTTAGGTGGTCTACAAAAGGAGCAGTACTTC; cdr3_aa: CASSLGGLQKEQYF
j_call: TRBJ1-1; cdr3_length: 14; clone_size: few; v_call: TRBV5-1; d_call: TRBD1; cdr3_nt: TGCGCCAGCAAACAACAGGGGGCGAACACTGAAGCTTTCTTT; cdr3_aa: CASKQQGANTEAFF
j_call: TRBJ2-2; cdr3_length: 17; clone_size: .; v_call: TRBV24-1; d_call: TRBD1; cdr3_nt: TGTGCCACCAGTGACCGGTCCGGGACAGGGGGCACCGGGGAGCTGTTTTTT; cdr3_aa: CATSDRSGTGGTGELFF
j_call: TRBJ2-1; cdr3_length: 15; clone_size: .; v_call: TRBV6-5; d_call: TRBD2; cdr3_nt: TGTGCCAGCAGTTACAGCGGGGCTACCTACAATGAGCAGTTCTTC; cdr3_aa: CASSYSGATYNEQFF
j_call: TRBJ1-1; cdr3_length: 16; clone_size: .; v_call: TRBV3-1; d_call: .; cdr3_nt: TGTGCCAGCAGCCAAGGTACCGGGACACTGAACACTGAAGCTTTCTTT; cdr3_aa: CASSQGTGTLNTEAFF
j_call: TRBJ1-4; cdr3_length: 16; clone_size: few; v_call: TRBV4-3; d_call: .; cdr3_nt: TGCGCCAGCAGCCAAAGGAGAGGGGGTTCTAATGAAAAACTGTTTTTT; cdr3_aa: CASSQRRGGSNEKLFF
j_call: TRBJ2-3; cdr3_length: 15; clone_size: few; v_call: TRBV28; d_call: .; cdr3_nt: TGTGCCAGCACCCCAGCTTGGCAGAGCACAGATACGCAGTATTTT; cdr3_aa: CASTPAWQSTDTQYF
j_call: TRBJ1-1; cdr3_length: 16; clone_size: many; v_call: TRBV2; d_call: TRBD1; cdr3_nt: TGTGCCAGCAGAGGGGACAGGGGAACAGGGGACACTGAAGCTTTCTTT; cdr3_aa: CASRGDRGTGDTEAFF
j_call: TRBJ2-3; cdr3_length: 15; clone_size: few; v_call: TRBV6-2/TRBV6-3; d_call: .; cdr3_nt: TGTGCCAGCAGTTATAGGGCCCGCGAGGCGGATACGCAGTATTTT; cdr3_aa: CASSYRAREADTQYF
j_call: TRBJ1-1; cdr3_length: 13; clone_size: many; v_call: TRBV6-1; d_call: .; cdr3_nt: TGTGCCAGCAGTGACGGCCCGGGGACTGAAGCTTTCTTT; cdr3_aa: CASSDGPGTEAFF
j_call: TRBJ2-2; cdr3_length: 16; clone_size: few; v_call: TRBV28; d_call: TRBD2; cdr3_nt: TGTGCCAGCAGTCCGCTTACGGGACTAGTCACCGGGGAGCTGTTTTTT; cdr3_aa: CASSPLTGLVTGELFF
j_call: TRBJ2-6; cdr3_length: 16; clone_size: .; v_call: TRBV29-1; d_call: .; cdr3_nt: TGCAGCGTTGAGCAGGGAGGTCACTCTGGGGCCAACGTCCTGACTTTC; cdr3_aa: CSVEQGGHSGANVLTF